What follows describes a single T cell receptor beta chain. Its cognate antigen is unknown. This sample is drawn from a study of response to subunit inactivated influenza vaccine. Overall study findings and caveats: There was a suggestion from the authors that each seasonal influenza vaccination recruits few new T cells.

From the RT-PCR reads, TCRdb called clonotypes with MiXCR, one entry per CDR3 protein. The data hold approximately 480,000 distinct CDR3 sequences, with roughly 11% observed a single time. This TCR came from a man in his fifties who received an inactivated influenza vaccine. The specimen was PBMCs from blood, collected about 6 weeks after vaccination.

CDR3 residues: CASSQDFTYEQYF. The CDR3, as DNA: TGCGCCAGCAGCCAAGATTTCACCTACGAGCAGTACTTC. The rearrangement uses TRBV4-1 and TRBJ2-7; D remains unclear. The CDR3 sequence is 13 residues long. Trimming stripped 0 bases from V and 2 bases from J, with 5 bases between. Germline V gives CDR1 MGHRA, CDR2 YSYEKL.